Given below is one T cell receptor beta chain in context. The antigen it recognizes is unknown. The sample holds no much larger clone one base away, and base qualities are not on file. The source of the sample is a study of CD8 T cells in Susac syndrome (dated by TCRdb to between 2017 and 2020). Background for the entire study: Among the Susac syndrome patients who were sequenced, clinically active disease was present in more than 5 and clinical remission was observed in 8 or 9. The study compared CD8+ T cell repertoire clonality among 12 healthy donors, some 14 Susac syndrome patients and fewer than 19 multiple sclerosis patients. At blood withdrawal, Susac syndrome patients were therapy-naive, treated with corticosteroids (with IVIg additionally given to some), or treated with IVIg alone. Repertoire sequencing was used to test whether CD8+ T cell activation and differentiation in Susac syndrome was antigen driven. General findings and caveats noted by the study authors: Looking at Susac-specific public clones, the researchers identified roughly 17 in the total CD8+ repertoire and roughly 5 in the CD8+ TEMRA repertoire. The number of individuals in the TCR sequencing and HLA analysis was recognized as being relatively small. Clonal expansion was seen in Susac syndrome CD8+ repertoires, peaking in CD8+ TEMRA cells and being greater in clinically active patients than in remitting ones.

Peripheral blood CD8+ and CD4+ T cells from healthy donors, Susac syndrome patients and multiple sclerosis patients were profiled using high-throughput TCR beta sequencing. The Susac syndrome patients fulfilled recently defined diagnostic criteria for definite or probable disease. CD8+ TEMRA cells were enriched by FACS, while bulk CD8+ and CD4+ T cells were purified by magnetic negative isolation. Blood was collected in EDTA tubes and processed within 24 hours, with PBMCs isolated through density gradient centrifugation. PBMCs intended for TCR sequencing were cryopreserved in liquid nitrogen and were subsequently thawed in a 37 degrees C water bath. The sorted or isolated CD4+, CD8+ and CD8+ TEMRA cells had a purity of 90% or higher. RNA was extracted with the RNeasy kit and about 0.5 to 1 ug was reverse transcribed using random hexamers. The immunoSEQ multiplex PCR assay, which covers 54 Vbeta and 13 Jbeta segments, was used to amplify TCR beta CDR3 regions. To correct PCR amplification bias, a synthetic template baseline was used for both primer optimization and computational correction. The authors' analysis ran thus. Reads were assigned to V, D and J genes according to IMGT and analyzed in immunoSEQ Analyzer, with only productive sequences retained. To calculate clonality, Shannon entropy was normalized by log2 of the number of productive unique sequences and then subtracted from one. For each patient and control, public and private clones were evaluated within the 100 most prevalent clones. A clone was defined as Susac-specific if it was absent from the healthy and MS cohorts, from some 980 published viral clones and from other ImmuneACCESS disease sequences. TCRdb redid the processing of the public reads, applying fastp at Q25 and MiXCR, and retained in-frame beta chains. For every CDR3 protein sequence, its rows merge into one entry that carries the most common genes and DNA. The V and J calls come from TCRdb's annotation, not from the publication. The sample table contains more than 150,000 distinct CDR3 sequences; only one count was recorded for about 95% of them. The top ten clonotypes cover approximately 0.15% of the sample.

This TCR derives from a human donor with Susac syndrome. The sequenced material came from CD8+ T cells from PBMCs.

CDR3 protein: CASSSHSYNEQFF. The DNA sequence is given as TGTGCCAGCAGTTCACACTCCTACAATGAGCAGTTCTTC. The sequence links TRBV6-5 to TRBJ2-1; no D gene can be assigned with confidence. Counted from cysteine to phenylalanine, this CDR3 has 13 amino acids. The only DNA kept is the CDR3, 39 bases in frame from the first base. The trim is 4 bases for V and 0 bases for J, with a gap of 4 bases between the germline ends. Sequences MNHEY (CDR1) and SVGAGI (CDR2) are obtained from the germline V gene.